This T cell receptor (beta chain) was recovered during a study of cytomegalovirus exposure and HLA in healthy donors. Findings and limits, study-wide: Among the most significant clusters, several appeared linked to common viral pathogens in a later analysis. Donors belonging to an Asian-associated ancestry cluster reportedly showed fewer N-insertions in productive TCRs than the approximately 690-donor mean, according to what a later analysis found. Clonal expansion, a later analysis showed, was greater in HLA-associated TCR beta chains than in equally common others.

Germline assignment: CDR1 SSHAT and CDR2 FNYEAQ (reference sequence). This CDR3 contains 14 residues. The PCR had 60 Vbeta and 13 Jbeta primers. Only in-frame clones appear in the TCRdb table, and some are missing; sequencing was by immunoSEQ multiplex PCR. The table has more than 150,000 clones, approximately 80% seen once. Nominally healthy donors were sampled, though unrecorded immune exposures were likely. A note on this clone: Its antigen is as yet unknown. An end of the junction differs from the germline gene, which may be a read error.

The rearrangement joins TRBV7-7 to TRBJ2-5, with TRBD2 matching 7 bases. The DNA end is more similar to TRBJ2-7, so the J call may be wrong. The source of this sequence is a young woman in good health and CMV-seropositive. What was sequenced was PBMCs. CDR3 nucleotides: TGTGCTAGCAGCCGGGACTACAGCTCCTACGAGCAGTACTTC. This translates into CASSRDYSSYEQYF.